The 6 T cell receptor beta chains presented below share a single source sample, sequenced in a study of T cell repertoires in cytomegalovirus infection. TCRdb ran MiXCR on the reads and lists one entry per CDR3 protein. Here the sample spans about 570,000 distinct CDR3 sequences, around 40% being singletons. These receptors' targets are unknown. The sequencing here drew on cultured PBMCs, taken from culture after CMV antigen stimulation. The receptors were sampled from a human donor in good health (CMV status not recorded). Some clones in this sample may be carry-over from other donors' samples.

V usage is TRBV7-6 and J usage is TRBJ2-1, with D unclear. The CDR3 totals 15 residues. V was shortened by 5 bases and J by 9 bases, with 20 bases between the two germline ends. Germline CDR1 is SGHVS and CDR2 is FNYEAQ. The CDR3 protein is CASSPRLGPRIEQFF. In nucleotides, the CDR3 is TGTGCCAGCAGCCCCCGGCTAGGCCCAAGGATTGAGCAGTTCTTC.

The chain is built from TRBV7-9 and TRBJ1-5, with D uncertain. The V end was cut by 1 base, the J end by 3 bases, with 13 bases between. Germline V gene lookup returns CDR1 SEHNR and CDR2 FQNEAQ (reference sequence). The CDR3 spans 16 residues. For the CDR3, the DNA is TGTGCCAGCAGCTTAGGTGCCAGCCCTTACAATCAGCCCCAGCATTTT. Encoded protein: CASSLGASPYNQPQHF.

The chain employs TRBV7-4 and TRBJ2-1, with TRBD1 identical over 8 bases. CDR1 is SGHVT and CDR2 is SQSDAQ in the germline V gene. Trimming cost V 5 bases and J 5 bases; bases outside gene matches: 11. There are 16 residues in the CDR3. DNA of the CDR3: TGTGCCAGCAGCCAAGGGACAGGTCAATACAACAATGAGCAGTTCTTC. It yields the protein CASSQGTGQYNNEQFF.

The chain is built from TRBV12-3 or TRBV12-4 and TRBJ1-3; no reliable D call. This CDR3 has 14 amino acids. V lost 5 bases and J 0 bases, leaving 8 bases between the germline ends. In DNA, the CDR3 is TGTGCCAGCAGTGTCCCCACCTCTGGAAACACCATATATTTT. The encoded protein is CASSVPTSGNTIYF.

V gene TRBV12-5 combines with J gene TRBJ2-3; TRBD2 aligns across 15 bases. CDR1 is LGHNT and CDR2 is FRNRAP in the germline V gene. There are 16 residues in the CDR3. The junction had 6 bases not matched to a gene; V was cut back by 5 bases and J by 6 bases. The DNA for the CDR3 is TGTGCTAGTGGTGCGGGACTAGCGGGGGGCTCGGATACGCAGTATTTT. It codes for CASGAGLAGGSDTQYF.

This rearrangement joins TRBV2 to TRBJ1-1, with no clear D. The CDR3 runs 13 residues. V was cut by 1 base and J by 8 bases, with 11 bases left in between. The germline V gene encodes CDR1 SNHLY and CDR2 FYNNEI. In DNA, the CDR3 is TGTGCCAGCAGTGAAGGGGCCAGAGTAGAAGCTTTCTTT. Translated, it gives CASSEGARVEAFF.